What follows describes a single TCR beta chain. Its antigen remains unidentified. The junction and the germline gene differ at one end; a read error may be behind it. The same CDR3 is also encoded by other DNA sequences in this sample. This sample is part of a study of cytomegalovirus exposure and HLA in healthy donors. Researchers ran the PCR with 60 Vbeta and 13 Jbeta primers. Measured with immunoSEQ multiplex PCR; TCRdb has only the in-frame clones, and not every one. The profile shows around 70,000 clones, 75% to 90% of them singletons. Study-level findings and limits: Information on immune exposure was restricted to one variable (CMV serostatus).

This CDR3 is 14 amino acids long. The germline V gene has CDR1 LNHDA and CDR2 SQIVND (reference sequence). The chain uses TRBV19 and TRBJ1-6; 7 bases align to TRBD1. Sequenced input: PBMCs. The sequence was collected from a human donor in good health. CDR3 region: CASTRQGDNSPLHF. CDR3 in DNA: TGTGCCAGTACCAGACAGGGCGATAATTCGCCCCTCCACTTT.